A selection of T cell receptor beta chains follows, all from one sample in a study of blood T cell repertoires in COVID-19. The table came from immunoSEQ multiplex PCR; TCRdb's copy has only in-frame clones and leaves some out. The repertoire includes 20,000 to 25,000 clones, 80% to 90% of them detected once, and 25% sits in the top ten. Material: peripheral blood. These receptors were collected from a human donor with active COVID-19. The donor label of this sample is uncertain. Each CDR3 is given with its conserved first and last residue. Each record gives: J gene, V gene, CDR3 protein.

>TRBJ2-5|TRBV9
CASSVATSGLQETQYF
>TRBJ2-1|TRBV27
CASSPLSTGPIVEQFF
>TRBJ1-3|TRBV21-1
CASPGGQGVFSPAGNTIYF
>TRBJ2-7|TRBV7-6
CASSSPFSEQYF
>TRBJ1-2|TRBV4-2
CASSRDYLGGVRSDGYTF
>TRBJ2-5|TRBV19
CASSIWGPQETQYF
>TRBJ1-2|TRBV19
CASGPAGAIEAYGYTF
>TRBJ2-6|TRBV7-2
CASSPPGTSGANVLTF
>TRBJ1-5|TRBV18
CASSPNTNSNQPQHF
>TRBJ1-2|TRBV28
CASSSEGDGYTF
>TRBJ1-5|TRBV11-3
CASSPSGSNQPQHF
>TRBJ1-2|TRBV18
CASSGQENYGYTF
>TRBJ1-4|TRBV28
CASSLNRAYNEKLFF
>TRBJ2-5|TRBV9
CASSVGPGGFGKETQYF
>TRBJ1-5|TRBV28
CASRDRGLGSNQPQHF
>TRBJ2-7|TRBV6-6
CASSYSTAGAFEQYF
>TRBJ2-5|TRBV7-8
CASSLFEAGVLETQYF
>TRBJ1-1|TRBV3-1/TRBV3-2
CASRAGAQEGEAFF
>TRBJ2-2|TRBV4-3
CASSQVAGLPGELFF
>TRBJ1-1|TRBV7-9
CASSLDGGLGTEAFF
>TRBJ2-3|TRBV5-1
CASSLRGEGTDTQYF
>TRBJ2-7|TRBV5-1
CASSKSGQLYEQYF
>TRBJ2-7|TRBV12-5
CASEMGSGRVTYEQYF
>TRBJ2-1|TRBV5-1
CASSLVGPSGSPGQFF
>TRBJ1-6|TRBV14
CASSQDLGQGLYNSPLHF
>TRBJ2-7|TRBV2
CASSPSSGGAYEQYF
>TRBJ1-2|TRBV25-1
CASSEGHSNYGYTF
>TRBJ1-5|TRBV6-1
CASSDWTGNQPQHF
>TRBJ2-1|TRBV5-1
CASSPRVEDEQFF
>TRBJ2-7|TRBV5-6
CASSTDSTYEQYF
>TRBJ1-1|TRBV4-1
CASSQEAGRAFF
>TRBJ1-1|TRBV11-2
CASSLAVGQGKAFF
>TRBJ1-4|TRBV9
CASSVSGAGANEKLFF
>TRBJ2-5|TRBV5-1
CASSLSTSGQETQYF
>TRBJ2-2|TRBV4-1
CASSQTSGNTGELFF
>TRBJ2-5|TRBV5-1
CASSLAQGVMGWETQYF
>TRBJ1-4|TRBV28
CASSPTGGAGEKLFF
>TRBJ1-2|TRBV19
CASRTRDSYGYTF
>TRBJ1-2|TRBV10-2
CASSEDRFRGYTF
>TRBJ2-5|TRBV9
CASSPDSGEETQYF
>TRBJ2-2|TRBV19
CASRPEQDRPTGELFF
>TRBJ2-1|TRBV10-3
CAISVGGSSYNEQFF
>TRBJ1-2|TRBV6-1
CASSESGVGNGYTF
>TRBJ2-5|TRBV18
CASSATYEAPQETQYF